This TCR beta chain was obtained from a study of blood T cell repertoires in COVID-19 (dated by TCRdb to the early 2020s). At the level of the whole study: Collaborator samples came from the United States, Italy and Spain and covered acute and convalescent phases of COVID-19. The material from the prospective study consisted of cDNA or gDNA derived from T cells, B-cell-depleted T cells, or PBMCs. Deeply sampled blood TCRbeta repertoires from subjects exposed to, actively infected with, or recovered from COVID-19 were included in the dataset. The repertoires were released in a freely available public database intended as a resource for research on the immune response to SARS-CoV-2. Samples came from the ongoing ImmuneRACE study (first 160 participants) plus 1,254 subjects from 6 global collaborators. Nearly every sample came with metadata listing a de-identified subject ID, COVID-19 status, age in years and sex. Where available, HLA class I and class II types were obtained from metadata supplied by the sample provider rather than from assay-based typing.

Results the study describes overall, beyond this receptor: The amount of clinical and demographic metadata varied by source and participant and was provided uncurated.

As concerns this clone: Its cognate antigen has yet to be identified. No quality values exist for individual bases; no much larger clone is one base distant.

In Seattle, one collaborating source enrolled patients while the infection was active and tracked those patients longitudinally over the course of disease. Whole blood was collected in K2EDTA tubes by collaborating institutions according to the institutions' own protocols. Collaborator samples were shipped for TCRbeta analysis as frozen whole blood, isolated PBMCs, or DNA extracted from either sample type. Trimming accounts for 2 bases at V and 7 bases at J, while the number of junction bases matched to no gene is 9. The CDR3 starts with the cysteine, ends with the phenylalanine, and has 15 residues. Solely the CDR3 DNA is kept, with 45 bases framed from the first base. CDR1 and CDR2 were assigned from the germline V gene as MDHEN and SYDVKM. TCRbeta CDR3 regions were amplified from genomic DNA by means of the immunoSEQ Assay, a bias-controlled multiplex PCR. Under the source paper's analysis protocol: The number of nucleated cells in each sample was estimated from the amplification of reference gene primers within the assay. Sequence reads were collapsed and filtered to measure the absolute abundance of every unique TCRbeta CDR3 rearrangement. For each sample, productive Simpson clonality was calculated as the square root of Simpson's diversity index across productive rearrangements. TCRdb obtained this table from immuneACCESS and retained in-frame rearrangements with V and J assigned. These tables miss some clones; where compared with another copy, unresolved V genes account for less than half of the shortfall, and the remainder is unexplained. Clone size and the V and J calls come from that table; the DNA yielded D and trimming. For this sample there are approximately 170,000 clones; about 87% appear just once. The ten most abundant clones make up about 2.6% of the sample.

This TCR was recovered from an elderly woman with COVID-19, enrolled during active disease. This chain is built from TRBV28 and TRBJ2-7; 9 of the junction bases match TRBD2. Source material: peripheral blood. Read as DNA, the sequence is TGTGCCAGCAGTTTAGGGTCGGGACTAGCTCAAGAGCAGTACTTC. Its product reads: CASSLGSGLAQEQYF.